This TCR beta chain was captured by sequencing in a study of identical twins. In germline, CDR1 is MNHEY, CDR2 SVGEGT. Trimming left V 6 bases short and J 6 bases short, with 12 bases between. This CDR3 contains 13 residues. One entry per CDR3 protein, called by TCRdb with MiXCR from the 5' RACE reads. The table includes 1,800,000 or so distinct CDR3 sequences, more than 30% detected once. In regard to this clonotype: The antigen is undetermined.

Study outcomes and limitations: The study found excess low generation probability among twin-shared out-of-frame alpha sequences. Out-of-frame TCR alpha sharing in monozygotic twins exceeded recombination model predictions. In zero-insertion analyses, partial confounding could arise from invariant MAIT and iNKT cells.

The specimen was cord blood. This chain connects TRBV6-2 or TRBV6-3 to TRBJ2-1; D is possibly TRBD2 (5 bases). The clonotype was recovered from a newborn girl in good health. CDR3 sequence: CASSLLASNEQFF. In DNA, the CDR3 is TGTGCCAGCAGCCTATTAGCGAGCAATGAGCAGTTCTTC.